This TCR beta chain was observed in a study of blood T cells in healthy people across ages (dated by TCRdb to the mid-2010s). Describing the broader study: In model experiments, template switching captured roughly one uniquely barcoded TCR beta cDNA molecule for every two T cells. To track age-related changes in TCR beta repertoire diversity, the study relied on deep sequencing normalized with unique cDNA molecular identifiers. The donors were divided into four age groups: young (average around 15 years), middle-aged (approximately 39), aged (approximately 62) and long-lived (nearly 85). To avoid experimental bias, donors of different ages were spread randomly across the sequencing lanes. The study analyzed two additional independent replicas of 1 million unique cDNA reads from the same blood draw for two donors, one aged 18 to 29 and one aged 80 or older.

The library relied on 5' RACE. The sample was run on an Illumina HiSeq 2500. A second PCR of roughly 6 to 11 cycles was run with a J-beta primer mix and a sample-barcoded 5' primer. A unique molecular identifier was introduced onto each TCR beta cDNA molecule by a template-switch 5' adaptor carrying 12 random nucleotides. At least 3 million CDR3-containing paired-end reads were obtained from each sample. First-strand cDNA synthesis was performed from all RNA using the Mint cDNA synthesis kit, with priming by a TRBC-specific oligonucleotide. All cDNA was treated with uracil-DNA glycosylase and then went through a first 18-cycle PCR with the universal primers M1SS and BC2_uni_R. On the authors' methods: For normalization, 1 million high-quality reads, each with a distinct molecular identifier, were randomly selected from each sample. Reads with shared molecular identifiers were discarded instead of being binned into consensus sequences. CDR3 identification, clonotype clustering and error correction used MiTCR with a Q25 quality threshold and the strictest error-elimination algorithm. A nonparametric unseen species model using Euler transformation provided a lower-bound estimate of total TCR beta diversity. The public reads were quality trimmed at Q25 with fastp and then assembled into clones with MiXCR by TCRdb, keeping productive beta chains. Rows with one shared CDR3 protein collapse into an entry with the most common genes and DNA. Clone size and V and J calls follow TCRdb, not the original study. The table for this sample lists about 1.1 million distinct CDR3 sequences; roughly two fifths of them were counted only once. The biggest ten clones account for approximately 14% of the sample.

The donors were about 40 Caucasian individuals from Russia, aged roughly 6 to 100 years, who were systemically healthy. Around 10 milliliters of peripheral blood were collected from each donor into EDTA-treated Vacutainer tubes. Ficoll-Paque density-gradient centrifugation was used to isolate PBMCs, with at least 6.5 million per sample. Total RNA was extracted from PBMCs with Trizol reagent, with at least 6 micrograms obtained per sample. Naive CD45RAhigh/CD27high T cell percentages were measured by flow cytometry on a PBMC aliquot from every donor. About this clonotype itself: It has no known antigen specificity. It may be a read error: a sequence one base away is much more abundant.

The paper's findings and limits, for the study overall: Compared with the aged group, the long-lived group had more naive CD4+ T cells, fewer expanded clones and increased TCR diversity, suggesting age selection. Conclusive comparison of naive and antigen-experienced compartments was prevented by the profiling of bulk unsorted PBMCs. Observed TCR beta diversity correlated strongly with the percentage of naive T cells measured by flow cytometry. Donor CMV infection status was unknown, potentially confounding age-related changes in expanded clonotypes. Estimates of total diversity based on one million sequenced T cells were regarded as lower bounds and as underestimates. As age increased, observed TCR beta diversity per million T cells dropped in a roughly linear way, and a significant reduction was already evident by age around 41.

The receptor's source is a man younger than 30 in good health. Source material: blood.

This receptor carries the CDR3 CASSQALGGRVTDTQYF. The sequenced DNA: TGCGCCAGCAGCCAAGCCCTGGGGGGGCGCGTCACAGATACGCAGTATTTT. The rearranged segments are TRBV4-3 and TRBJ2-3, with a weak D call of TRBD2 (7 bases match). V and J lose 1 base and 2 bases, and a span of 16 bases separates them. CDR1 and CDR2, looked up from the germline V gene, are LGHNA and YSLEER. The CDR3 covers 17 residues, taking in both the cysteine and the phenylalanine. Only the CDR3 DNA stays, 51 bases, in frame from base 1.